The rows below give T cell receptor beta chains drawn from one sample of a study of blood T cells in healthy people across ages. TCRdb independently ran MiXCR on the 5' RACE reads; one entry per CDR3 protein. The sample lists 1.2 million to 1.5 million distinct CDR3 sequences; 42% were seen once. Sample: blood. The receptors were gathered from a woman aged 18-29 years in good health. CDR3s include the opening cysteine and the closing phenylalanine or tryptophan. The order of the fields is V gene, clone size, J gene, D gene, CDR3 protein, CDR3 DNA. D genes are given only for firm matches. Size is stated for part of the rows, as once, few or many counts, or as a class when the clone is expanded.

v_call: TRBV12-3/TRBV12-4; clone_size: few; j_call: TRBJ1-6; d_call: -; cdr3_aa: CASSFYEVGGAVSPLHF; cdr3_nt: TGTGCCAGCAGTTTTTATGAAGTAGGAGGGGCTGTTTCACCCCTCCACTTT
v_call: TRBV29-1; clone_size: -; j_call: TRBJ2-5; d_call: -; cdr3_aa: CSGGMGETQYF; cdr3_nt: TGCAGCGGGGGGATGGGAGAGACCCAGTACTTC
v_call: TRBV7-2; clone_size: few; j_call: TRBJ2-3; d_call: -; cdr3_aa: CASSSLQTARGDTQYF; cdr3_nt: TGTGCCAGCAGCTCCTTGCAGACAGCTCGGGGGGATACGCAGTATTTT
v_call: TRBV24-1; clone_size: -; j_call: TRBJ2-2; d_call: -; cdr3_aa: CATSDRAGTDTGELFF; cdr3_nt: TGTGCCACCAGTGATCGGGCGGGGACGGACACCGGGGAGCTGTTTTTT
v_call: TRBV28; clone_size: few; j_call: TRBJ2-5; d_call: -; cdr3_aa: CASSSPRQGGRETQYF; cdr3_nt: TGTGCCAGCAGTAGCCCCCGACAGGGAGGTCGGGAGACCCAGTACTTC
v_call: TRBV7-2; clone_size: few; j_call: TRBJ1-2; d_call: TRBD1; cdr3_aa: CASSPRDRSLTGYTF; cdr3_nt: TGTGCCAGCAGCCCGCGGGACAGATCGCTTACTGGCTACACCTTC
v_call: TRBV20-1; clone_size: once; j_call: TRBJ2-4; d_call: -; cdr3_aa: CSARPQGNIQYF; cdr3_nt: TGCAGTGCTAGGCCCCAGGGAAACATTCAGTACTTC
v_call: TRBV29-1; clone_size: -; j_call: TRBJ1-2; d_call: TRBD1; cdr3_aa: CSVPQGGGYTF; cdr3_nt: TGCAGCGTTCCCCAGGGGGGCGGCTACACCTTC
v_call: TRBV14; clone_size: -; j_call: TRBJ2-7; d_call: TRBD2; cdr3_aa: CASSQVPSGRYIVSYEQYF; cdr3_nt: TGTGCCAGCAGCCAAGTCCCTAGCGGGAGATATATTGTGTCCTACGAGCAGTACTTC
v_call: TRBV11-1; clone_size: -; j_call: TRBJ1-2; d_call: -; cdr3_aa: CASSFPRGGGYTF; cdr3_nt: TGTGCCAGCAGCTTTCCACGGGGAGGTGGCTACACCTTC
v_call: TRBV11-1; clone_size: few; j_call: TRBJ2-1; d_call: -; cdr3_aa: CASSSRGFGGNEQFF; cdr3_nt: TGTGCCAGCAGCTCCCGGGGATTTGGCGGCAATGAGCAGTTCTTC
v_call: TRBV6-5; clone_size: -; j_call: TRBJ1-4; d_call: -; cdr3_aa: CASSPPSSEKLFF; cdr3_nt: TGTGCCAGCAGCCCCCCGTCGAGTGAAAAACTGTTTTTT
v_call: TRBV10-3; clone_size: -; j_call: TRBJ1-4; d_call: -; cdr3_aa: CAISDQEDGGKLFF; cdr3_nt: TGTGCCATCAGTGATCAGGAGGATGGAGGAAAACTGTTTTTT
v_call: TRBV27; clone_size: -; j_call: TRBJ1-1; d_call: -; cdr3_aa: CASRFLGTTEAFF; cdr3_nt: TGTGCCAGCAGGTTCTTAGGGACTACGGAAGCTTTCTTT
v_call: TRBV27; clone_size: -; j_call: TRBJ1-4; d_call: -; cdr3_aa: CASTSRTTNEKLFF; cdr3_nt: TGTGCCAGCACCAGCCGGACAACTAATGAAAAACTGTTTTTT
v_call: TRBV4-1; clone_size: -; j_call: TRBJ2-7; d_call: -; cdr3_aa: CASSPDWHEQYF; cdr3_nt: TGCGCCAGCAGCCCGGACTGGCACGAGCAGTACTTC
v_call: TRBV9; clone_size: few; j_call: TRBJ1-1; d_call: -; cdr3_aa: CASSYEQQNTEAFF; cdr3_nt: TGTGCCAGCAGCTATGAACAACAGAACACTGAAGCTTTCTTT
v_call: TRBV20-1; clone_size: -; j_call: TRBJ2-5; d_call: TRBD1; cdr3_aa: CSASFLPGQGYLENEQYF; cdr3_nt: TGCAGTGCTAGCTTTCTGCCCGGACAGGGTTATTTGGAGAATGAGCAGTACTTC
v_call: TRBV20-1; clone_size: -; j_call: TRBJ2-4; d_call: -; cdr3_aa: CSASSWLVVDIQYF; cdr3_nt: TGCAGTGCTAGTTCTTGGCTTGTTGTAGACATTCAGTACTTC
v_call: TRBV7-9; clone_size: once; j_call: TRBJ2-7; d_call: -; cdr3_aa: CASSLAGSHNEQYF; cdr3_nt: TGTGCCAGCAGCTTAGCGGGAAGTCACAATGAGCAGTACTTC
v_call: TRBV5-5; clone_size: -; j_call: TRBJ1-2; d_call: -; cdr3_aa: CASSSGSDSHYGYTF; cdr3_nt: TGTGCCAGCAGCTCGGGCTCGGACAGTCACTATGGCTACACCTTC
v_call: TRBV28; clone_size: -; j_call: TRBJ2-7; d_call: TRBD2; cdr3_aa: CASNSPGTSQYEQYF; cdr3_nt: TGTGCCAGCAACTCTCCGGGGACTAGCCAGTACGAGCAGTACTTC
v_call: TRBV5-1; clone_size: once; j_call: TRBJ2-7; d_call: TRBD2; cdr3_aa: CASSLDREGDYEQYF; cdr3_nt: TGCGCCAGCAGCTTGGATCGGGAGGGCGACTACGAGCAGTACTTC
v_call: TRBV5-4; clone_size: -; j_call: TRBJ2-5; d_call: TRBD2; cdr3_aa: CASSRKTSGQETQYF; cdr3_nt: TGTGCCAGCAGCAGAAAGACTAGCGGCCAAGAGACCCAGTACTTC
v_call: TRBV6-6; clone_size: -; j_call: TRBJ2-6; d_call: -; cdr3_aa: CASSPRTESGANVLTF; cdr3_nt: TGTGCCAGCAGCCCCCGAACGGAATCTGGGGCCAACGTCCTGACTTTC
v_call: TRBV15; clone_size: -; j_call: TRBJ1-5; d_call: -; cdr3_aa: CATSFGGNQPQHF; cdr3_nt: TGTGCCACCAGCTTTGGTGGCAATCAGCCCCAGCATTTT
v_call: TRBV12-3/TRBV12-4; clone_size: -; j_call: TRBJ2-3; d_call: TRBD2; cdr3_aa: CVSSLTGGGTDTQYF; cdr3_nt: TGTGTCAGCAGTTTAACGGGAGGGGGCACAGATACGCAGTATTTT
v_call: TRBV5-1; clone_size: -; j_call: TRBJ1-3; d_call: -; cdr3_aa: CASSGHPESGNTIYF; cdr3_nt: TGCGCCAGCAGCGGACATCCCGAGTCTGGAAACACCATATATTTT
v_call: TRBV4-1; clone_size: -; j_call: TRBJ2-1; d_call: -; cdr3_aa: CASRESGQSLYNEQFF; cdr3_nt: TGCGCCAGCAGGGAATCCGGACAGAGCCTGTACAATGAGCAGTTCTTC
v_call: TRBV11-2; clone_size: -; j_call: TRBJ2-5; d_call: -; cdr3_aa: CASSLFILAETQYF; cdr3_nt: TGTGCCAGCAGCTTATTTATTCTGGCGGAGACCCAGTACTTC
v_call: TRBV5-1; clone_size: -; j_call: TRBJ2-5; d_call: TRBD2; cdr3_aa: CASSFRTSSRETQYF; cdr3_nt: TGCGCCAGCAGCTTTCGGACTAGCAGTCGAGAGACCCAGTACTTC
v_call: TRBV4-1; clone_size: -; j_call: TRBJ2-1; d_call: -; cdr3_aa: CASTVGRTNNEQFF; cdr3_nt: TGCGCCAGCACGGTGGGACGGACAAACAATGAGCAGTTCTTC
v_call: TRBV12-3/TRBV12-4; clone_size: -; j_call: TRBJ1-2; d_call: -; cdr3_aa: CASSYMDRNYGYTF; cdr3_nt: TGTGCCAGCAGCTATATGGACAGAAACTATGGCTACACCTTC
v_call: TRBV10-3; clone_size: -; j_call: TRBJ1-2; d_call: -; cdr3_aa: CAISEIVNYGYTF; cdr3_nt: TGTGCCATCAGCGAAATAGTCAACTATGGCTACACCTTC
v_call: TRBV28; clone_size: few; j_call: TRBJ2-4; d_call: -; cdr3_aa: CASSPSFPGAVAKNIQYF; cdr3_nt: TGTGCCAGCAGTCCATCCTTTCCCGGGGCTGTAGCCAAAAACATTCAGTACTTC
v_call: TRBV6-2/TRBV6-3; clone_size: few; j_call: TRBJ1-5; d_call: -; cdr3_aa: CASSYLQYGNQPQHF; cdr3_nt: TGTGCCAGCAGTTACCTGCAGTATGGCAATCAGCCCCAGCATTTT
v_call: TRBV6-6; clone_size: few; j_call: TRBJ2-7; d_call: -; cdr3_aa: CASSYSSLSAGNEQYF; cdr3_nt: TGTGCCAGCAGTTACTCGAGCCTTTCGGCGGGGAACGAGCAGTACTTC
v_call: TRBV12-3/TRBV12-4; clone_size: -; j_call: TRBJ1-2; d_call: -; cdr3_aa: CASGPGAYGYTF; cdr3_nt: TGTGCCAGCGGACCAGGGGCTTATGGCTACACCTTC
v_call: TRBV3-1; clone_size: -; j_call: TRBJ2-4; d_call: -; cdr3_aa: CASSQDQLQYF; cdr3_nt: TGTGCCAGCAGCCAAGACCAGTTGCAGTACTTC
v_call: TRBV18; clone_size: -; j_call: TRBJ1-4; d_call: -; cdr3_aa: CASSLQEGNNEKLFF; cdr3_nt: TGTGCCAGCTCACTGCAGGAGGGAAATAATGAAAAACTGTTTTTT
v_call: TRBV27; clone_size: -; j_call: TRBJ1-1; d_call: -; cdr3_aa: CASSRGGAPEAFF; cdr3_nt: TGTGCCAGCAGTAGAGGGGGGGCCCCTGAAGCTTTCTTT
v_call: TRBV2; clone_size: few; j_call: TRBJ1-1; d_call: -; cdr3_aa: CASIFNRNTEAFF; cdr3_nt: TGTGCCAGCATATTCAACAGAAACACTGAAGCTTTCTTT
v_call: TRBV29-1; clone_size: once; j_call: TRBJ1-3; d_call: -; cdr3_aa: CSVEQGGGNTIYF; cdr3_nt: TGCAGCGTTGAACAAGGGGGAGGAAACACCATATATTTT
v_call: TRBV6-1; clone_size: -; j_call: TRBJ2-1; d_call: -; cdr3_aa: CASWTDSSYNEQFF; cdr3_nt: TGTGCCAGCTGGACAGATAGCTCCTACAATGAGCAGTTCTTC
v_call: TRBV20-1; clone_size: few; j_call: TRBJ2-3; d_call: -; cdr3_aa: CSALGQTGKTDTQYF; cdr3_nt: TGCAGTGCGCTCGGACAGACTGGGAAAACAGATACGCAGTATTTT
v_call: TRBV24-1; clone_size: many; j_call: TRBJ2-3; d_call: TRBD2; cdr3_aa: CATSDFPLGLAECTDTQYF; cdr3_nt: TGTGCCACCAGTGATTTTCCCCTGGGACTAGCGGAGTGCACAGATACGCAGTATTTT
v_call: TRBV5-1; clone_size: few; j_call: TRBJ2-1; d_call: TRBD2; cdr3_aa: CASTIAGGSYNEQFF; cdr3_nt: TGCGCCAGCACCATAGCGGGGGGTTCCTACAATGAGCAGTTCTTC
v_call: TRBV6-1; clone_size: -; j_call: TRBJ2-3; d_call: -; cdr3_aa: CASSEGLGRGQYF; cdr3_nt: TGTGCCAGCAGTGAAGGCTTGGGGCGGGGGCAGTATTTT
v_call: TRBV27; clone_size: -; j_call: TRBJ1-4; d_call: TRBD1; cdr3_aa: CASRPTRQGAGEKLFF; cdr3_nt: TGTGCCAGCAGACCTACTCGACAGGGGGCGGGGGAAAAACTGTTTTTT
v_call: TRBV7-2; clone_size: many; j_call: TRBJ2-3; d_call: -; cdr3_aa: CASSLGLARDTQYF; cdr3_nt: TGTGCCAGCAGCTTAGGGCTAGCTAGAGATACGCAGTATTTT
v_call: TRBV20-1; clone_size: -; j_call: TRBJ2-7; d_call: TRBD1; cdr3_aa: CSARPTERQGLYEQYF; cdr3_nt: TGCAGTGCTAGGCCGACGGAGAGACAGGGGTTATACGAGCAGTACTTC
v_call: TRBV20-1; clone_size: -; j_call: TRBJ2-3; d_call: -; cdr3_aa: CSARRGAQSTDTQYF; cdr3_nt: TGCAGTGCTAGGAGGGGGGCGCAGAGCACGGATACGCAGTATTTT
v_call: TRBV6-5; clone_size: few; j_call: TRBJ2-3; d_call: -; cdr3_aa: CASSRGGTDADTQYF; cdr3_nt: TGTGCCAGCAGCCGAGGAGGGACAGACGCAGATACGCAGTATTTT
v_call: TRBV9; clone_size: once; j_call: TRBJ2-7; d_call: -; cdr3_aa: CASSVGGLKYEQYF; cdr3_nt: TGTGCCAGCAGCGTAGGAGGACTAAAATACGAGCAGTACTTC
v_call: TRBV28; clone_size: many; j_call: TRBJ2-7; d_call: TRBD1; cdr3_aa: CASSLGTELYEQYF; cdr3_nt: TGTGCCAGTAGTCTAGGGACAGAGCTCTACGAGCAGTACTTC